These 31 T cell receptor beta chains originate from one sample sequenced in a study of cytomegalovirus exposure and HLA in healthy donors. 60 Vbeta and 13 Jbeta primers were used in PCR. Method: immunoSEQ multiplex PCR; TCRdb's copy keeps in-frame clones and lacks some. There are about 140,000 clones in the sample; roughly 87% occur only once, and roughly 0.5% lies in the top ten. Sequenced material: PBMCs. The receptors stem from a middle-aged woman in good health and CMV-seronegative.

This chain connects TRBV5-1 to TRBJ2-1; TRBD1 is a possible D gene (6 bases). This CDR3 spans 15 amino acids. V was clipped by 1 base and J by 6 bases, with 14 bases between them. Germline CDR1 and CDR2: SGHRS and YFSETQ. The CDR3 protein is CASSLRGGGFNEQFF. CDR3 coding DNA: TGCGCCAGCAGCTTGCGAGGGGGTGGGTTCAATGAGCAGTTCTTC.

The CDR3 region is CASSLGDRGNIQYF. The CDR3, as DNA: TGCGCCAGCAGCTTGGGGGACAGGGGTAACATTCAGTACTTC. The chain combines TRBV5-1 with TRBJ2-4; 10 bases align to TRBD1. V was clipped by 0 bases and J by 7 bases; unmatched bases: 1. The CDR3 has 14 amino acids. Germline loops: CDR1 SGHRS, CDR2 YFSETQ.

As for this clone: This CDR3 is also generated by other DNA sequences in the sample. The chain's CDR3 is CASSLGGTGEETQYF. DNA of the CDR3: TGCGCCAGCAGCTTGGGAGGGACAGGGGAAGAGACCCAGTACTTC. The chain uses TRBV5-1 and TRBJ2-5; 10 bases line up with TRBD1. The CDR3 consists of 15 residues. The V segment lost 0 bases and the J segment 3 bases; nucleotides outside the gene matches: 2. Germline CDR1 reads SGHRS; CDR2 reads YFSETQ.

This rearrangement joins TRBV4-1 to TRBJ2-2; D may be TRBD2 (5 bases). The CDR3 spans 16 residues. With 1 base removed from V and 1 base from J, the gap between germline ends came to 10 bases. CDR1 MGHRA and CDR2 YSYEKL come from the germline V gene. The CDR3 region is CASSQAGNLNTGELFF. The CDR3 nucleotides read TGCGCCAGCAGCCAAGCGGGAAACCTGAACACCGGGGAGCTGTTTTTT.

This sequence joins TRBV6-5 and TRBJ1-1; D is possibly TRBD1 (5 bases). Germline V gives CDR1 MNHEY, CDR2 SVGAGI. V was shortened by 5 bases and J by 2 bases, with 9 bases between the two germline ends. The CDR3 length is 13 residues. CDR3: CASSPGLNTEAFF. The CDR3 region has the DNA TGTGCCAGCAGTCCAGGGTTAAACACTGAAGCTTTCTTT.

The V and J genes are TRBV28 and TRBJ2-1; TRBD2 matches 7 bases. Germline values: CDR1 MDHEN, CDR2 SYDVKM. V was clipped by 2 bases and J by 3 bases; unmatched bases: 1. This CDR3 is built from 14 residues. The DNA for the CDR3 is TGTGCCAGCAGTTTACGGACTAGCTACAATGAGCAGTTCTTC. Its translation is CASSLRTSYNEQFF.

This chain uses TRBV6-1 with TRBJ2-3, with 11 bases identical to TRBD1. Trimming at V came to 6 bases and at J to 5 bases, leaving 7 bases not matched to a gene. The CDR3 totals 15 residues. CDR1 is MNHNS, CDR2 SASEGT, per germline. In nucleotides, the CDR3 is TGTGCCAGCAGGGGCGAGGGACAGGGGGGAGATACGCAGTATTTT. Its translation: CASRGEGQGGDTQYF.

The rearrangement uses TRBV27 and TRBJ2-1, with D uncertain. V was clipped by 2 bases and J by 7 bases, with 6 bases between them. The germline CDR1 and CDR2 sequences are MNHEY and SMNVEV (reference sequence). The length of the CDR3 is 12 residues. CDR3 nucleotide sequence: TGTGCCAGCAGTTTACCCGGGAATGAGCAGTTCTTC. Its protein is CASSLPGNEQFF.

The V gene is TRBV2, the J gene TRBJ1-4, with TRBD1 as a possible D gene (5 bases). The germline V gene has CDR1 SNHLY and CDR2 FYNNEI. The CDR3 has 14 amino acids. The V and J ends lost 5 bases and 8 bases respectively, with 15 bases between them. The CDR3: CASSKGQESEKLFF. CDR3 in DNA: TGTGCCAGCAGTAAAGGACAAGAAAGCGAAAAACTGTTTTTT.

Notes on this clone: An end of the junction differs from the germline gene, which may be a read error. The genes are TRBV7-9 and TRBJ1-5; D is uncertain. This CDR3 is 13 amino acids long. CDR1 SEHNR and CDR2 FQNEAQ come from the germline V gene (reference sequence). The CDR3 nucleotides are TGTTCCAGCACCGAGAGTGGCAATCAGCCCCAGCATTTT. Its protein product is CSSTESGNQPQHF.

A few counts support this clone. V and J are TRBV2 and TRBJ1-6; D gene uncertain. CDR1 is SNHLY and CDR2 is FYNNEI in the germline V gene. CDR3 length: 11 amino acids. V dropped 6 bases and J dropped 7 bases, with 4 bases sitting between them. Here the CDR3 reads CASRANSPLHF. CDR3 coding DNA: TGTGCCAGCAGGGCCAATTCACCCCTCCACTTT.

This chain joins TRBV7-2 and TRBJ2-7; TRBD2 matches at 9 bases. The CDR3 sequence is 15 residues long. Germline CDR1 and CDR2: SGHTA and FQGNSA. V lost 4 bases to trimming and J lost 2 bases; unmatched junction nucleotides: 6. The CDR3, as DNA: TGTGCCAGCAGCTCAGTAGCGGGGGACCCCTACGAGCAGTACTTC. Translated: CASSSVAGDPYEQYF.

The J gene is TRBJ2-4, the V gene TRBV11-2; D might be TRBD1 (6 bases). Germline CDR1 SGHAT, CDR2 FQNNGV. Trimming left V 3 bases short and J 6 bases short, with 9 bases between. The CDR3 length is 13 residues. As DNA, the CDR3 is TGTGCCAGCAGCTTCGAACAGGGAAACATTCAGTACTTC. This encodes CASSFEQGNIQYF.

The genes are TRBV5-1 and TRBJ2-3; D might be TRBD2 (5 bases). V lost 0 bases, J lost 11 bases, and 13 bases lay in between. The CDR3 totals 13 residues. Germline V gene sequence: CDR1 SGHRS, CDR2 YFSETQ. The CDR3 nucleotides read TGCGCCAGCAGCTTGGACCCAGAGGGAGTGCAGTATTTT. Amino acids: CASSLDPEGVQYF.

In this sample, this clone turned up a few times. The CDR3 sequence is CASRIAAGGSYEQYF. For the CDR3, the DNA is TGTGCCAGCAGAATTGCGGCAGGGGGCTCCTACGAGCAGTACTTC. The genes are TRBV27 and TRBJ2-7, with TRBD1 matching 7 bases. V lost 6 bases and J lost 0; bases outside the gene matches: 8. CDR1 and CDR2 from the germline V gene are MNHEY and SMNVEV (reference sequence). This CDR3 comprises 15 residues.

CDR3 in amino acids: CASSPEAVADTQYF. CDR3 DNA sequence: TGCGCCAGCAGCCCGGAAGCGGTAGCAGATACGCAGTATTTT. The rearrangement uses TRBV5-1 and TRBJ2-3, with D possibly TRBD2 on 5 matching bases. Germline CDR1 SGHRS, CDR2 YFSETQ. The V end lost 4 bases, the J end lost 4 bases, and 13 bases lay between the germline ends. The CDR3 spans 14 residues.

The chain is built from TRBV6-1 and TRBJ2-7; TRBD1 aligns across 9 bases. Germline loops: CDR1 MNHNS, CDR2 SASEGT. The CDR3 contains 14 residues. Trimming cost V 6 bases and J 9 bases; bases outside gene matches: 12. The CDR3 DNA reads TGTGCCAGCAGGGGACAGGGCCGTTCCCCGGGGCAGTACTTC. This gives the protein CASRGQGRSPGQYF.

CDR3 residues: CASSLHQTEAFF. Written as DNA, the CDR3 is TGTGCCAGCAGCTTACATCAAACTGAAGCTTTCTTT. J is TRBJ1-1 and V is TRBV6-1; D remains ambiguous. Germline CDR1 is MNHNS and CDR2 is SASEGT. There are 12 residues in the CDR3. The V gene lost 6 bases and the J gene lost 5 bases, with 10 bases spanning the gap.

The chain has TRBV14 and TRBJ2-7; 10 bases fit TRBD1. V shed 5 bases and J 6 bases; nucleotides not matched to a gene: 10. CDR1 is SGHDN and CDR2 is FVKESK in the germline V gene. This CDR3 contains 15 residues. CDR3: CASSNRDRGNAEQYF. CDR3 DNA sequence: TGTGCCAGCAGCAACCGGGACAGGGGTAATGCCGAGCAGTACTTC.

The CDR3 loop reads CASSLAGVLLGTQYF. The CDR3 DNA is TGCGCCAGCAGCTTGGCCGGGGTGCTCCTAGGGACCCAGTACTTC. The rearrangement joins TRBV5-1 to TRBJ2-5; TRBD2 might be the D (5 bases). Per the germline V gene, CDR1 is SGHRS and CDR2 is YFSETQ. V was pared by 0 bases and J by 7 bases, with 16 bases between. CDR3 length: 15 residues.

This chain uses TRBV27 with TRBJ2-7; the D gene is possibly TRBD1 (5 bases). This CDR3 has 14 residues. Looked up from germline, CDR1 is MNHEY and CDR2 is SMNVEV (reference sequence). Trimming left V 3 bases short and J 3 bases short, with 12 bases between. CDR3 protein: CASSLGRAIYEQYF. The CDR3 DNA is TGTGCCAGCAGTTTGGGCAGGGCTATCTACGAGCAGTACTTC.

This clone appeared once. V is TRBV28 and J is TRBJ2-1, with a possible D match to TRBD2 (5 bases). Germline CDR1 and CDR2: MDHEN and SYDVKM. Trimming left V 5 bases short and J 3 bases short, with 14 bases between. The CDR3 is 15 residues long. The CDR3 DNA reads as TGTGCCAGCAGTGGGCCTAGCCAAGACTACAATGAGCAGTTCTTC. Residues: CASSGPSQDYNEQFF.

J is TRBJ1-2 and V is TRBV6-4; no reliable D call. This CDR3 has 14 amino acids. Per the germline V gene, CDR1 is MRHNA and CDR2 is SNTAGT. The V end lost 4 bases, the J end lost 7 bases, and 16 bases lay between the germline ends. CDR3 region: CASSVDLGWSGYTF. CDR3 nucleotides: TGTGCCAGCAGTGTTGACCTTGGGTGGAGTGGCTACACCTTC.

The chain employs TRBV27 and TRBJ2-1; TRBD2 might be the D (6 bases). From germline, CDR1 is MNHEY and CDR2 SMNVEV (reference sequence). This CDR3 region has 15 residues. The V end lost 3 bases, the J end lost 1 base, and 10 bases lay between the germline ends. The CDR3 spells CASSFGRESYNEQFF. The CDR3 bases are TGTGCCAGCAGTTTCGGGCGGGAATCCTACAATGAGCAGTTCTTC.

The chain is built from TRBV11-3 and TRBJ1-2, with a weak D call TRBD1 (6 bases). V was cut by 5 bases and J by 14 bases, with 21 bases left in between. Per germline, CDR1 SGHNT and CDR2 YENEEA. The CDR3 contains 13 residues. The CDR3 DNA follows: TGTGCCAGCAGCCTCGGGACAAGGGTTAGTCTAACCTTC. Protein product: CASSLGTRVSLTF.

The chain uses TRBV7-9 and TRBJ1-1; no firm D call. The CDR3 runs 11 residues. CDR1 and CDR2 from the germline V gene are SEHNR and FQNEAQ (reference sequence). Trimming removed 11 bases from V and 8 bases from J, with 15 bases in between. The CDR3 DNA follows: TGTGCCGCCGCCAATGGGCCCGAAGCTTTCTTT. It codes for CAAANGPEAFF.

V and J are TRBV30 and TRBJ1-2, with 7 bases aligning to TRBD1. The CDR3 loop spans 14 amino acids. Germline lookup yields CDR1 GTSNPN and CDR2 SVGIG (reference sequence). With 3 bases clipped from V and 8 bases from J, the junction kept 12 bases outside the gene matches. This CDR3 reads CAWRATGPKEGYTF. Written as DNA, the CDR3 is TGTGCCTGGAGGGCGACAGGGCCGAAGGAGGGCTACACCTTC.

The V gene is TRBV6-1, the J gene TRBJ2-7; D might be TRBD2 (5 bases). The germline V gene encodes CDR1 MNHNS and CDR2 SASEGT. The CDR3 loop spans 14 amino acids. The V and J ends lost 9 bases and 1 base respectively, with 16 bases between them. The chain's CDR3 is CASGGSADSYEQYF. CDR3 nucleotides: TGTGCCAGTGGAGGATCGGCGGATTCCTACGAGCAGTACTTC.

The chain joins TRBV28 to TRBJ2-3, with D possibly TRBD2 on 5 matching bases. The V gene's germline CDR1 is MDHEN and CDR2 SYDVKM. The CDR3 contains 15 residues. Trimming took off 3 bases at V and 2 bases at J, with 12 bases between the two ends. For the CDR3, the DNA is TGTGCCAGCAGTTTTAGCGTAAGAGTCACAGATACGCAGTATTTT. This sequence encodes CASSFSVRVTDTQYF.

Only one count was recorded for this clone. The CDR3 is CASTQQGARNSPLHF. In nucleotides, the CDR3 is TGTGCCAGCACCCAGCAGGGGGCGCGGAATTCACCCCTCCACTTT. The V call is TRBV6-1, the J call TRBJ1-6; TRBD1 agrees at 8 bases. The junction had 9 bases not matched to a gene; V was cut back by 7 bases and J by 7 bases. From germline, CDR1 is MNHNS and CDR2 SASEGT. The CDR3 spans 15 residues.

The count of this clone is one. The chain has TRBV7-6 and TRBJ1-3; no clear D gene. There are 12 residues in the CDR3. Germline CDR1 is SGHVS and CDR2 is FNYEAQ. V was cut by 4 bases and J by 2 bases, with 3 bases left in between. The CDR3 sequence: CASSSPGNTIYF. The CDR3 bases are TGTGCCAGCAGCTCTCCTGGAAACACCATATATTTT. The whole variable domain, remainder taken from reference TRBV7-6 and TRBJ1-3, is GAGVSQSPRYKVTKRGQDVALRCDPISGHVSLYWYRQALGQGPEFLTYFNYEAQQDKSGLPNDRFSAERPEGSISTLTIQRTEQRDSAMYRCASSSPGNTIYFGEGSWLTVV.